The clone carrying this T cell receptor (beta chain) came up once. Assay: immunoSEQ multiplex PCR; the TCRdb copy retains only in-frame clones and omits some. In the table there are around 230,000 clones, approximately 82% of which are singletons. The source of the sample is a study of blood T cell repertoires in COVID-19. The germline V gene encodes CDR1 SQVTM and CDR2 ANQGSEA. This CDR3 has 16 residues. V was clipped by 7 bases and J by 0 bases; unmatched bases: 10. Material: peripheral blood. This TCR derives from a woman between 45 and 60 years old with acute or convalescent COVID-19. This rearrangement joins TRBV29-1 to TRBJ2-7; 12 nucleotides align to TRBD2. The CDR3 DNA follows: TGCAGCGCCCTACCGGGACTAGCGGGCCTCTCCTACGAGCAGTACTTC. Encoded protein: CSALPGLAGLSYEQYF.